This TCR beta chain is drawn from a study of shared clonotypes between healthy human individuals. To note about this clone: What it binds is not known.

For every subset, genomic DNA was evenly distributed across several immunoSEQ plates. Unsorted PBMC DNA was sequenced on ten immunoSEQ deep assay plates. Assay used: immunoSEQ multiplex PCR; TCRdb lists only in-frame clones, some missing. Counted here are fewer than 600,000 clones, roughly four fifths occurring once; the ten biggest clones make up about 12%. Study outcomes and limitations: Exclusively blood specimens were collected; tissue repertoires likely differ.

The TCR comes from a woman aged 40 to 55 in good health. Some clones in this sample may be carry-over from other donors' samples. The specimen was PBMCs.

The CDR3 nucleotides are TGTGCCAGCCGATATCAAAACACCATATATTTT. Its translation is CASRYQNTIYF. J is TRBJ1-3 and V is TRBV27, with no clear D. This CDR3 has 11 amino acids. CDR1 and CDR2 (germline): MNHEY, SMNVEV (reference sequence). V lost 8 bases to trimming and J lost 6 bases, with 8 bases between them.